One and the same sample provided the 6 T cell receptor beta chains below, sequenced in a study of blood T cell repertoires in COVID-19. Profiled with immunoSEQ multiplex PCR; TCRdb holds only in-frame clones, not every one. The profile shows about 200,000 clones, around three quarters of them singletons. Sequences were obtained from peripheral blood. The receptors stem from a woman aged 70-85 years with acute or convalescent COVID-19.

The CDR3 DNA follows: TGTGCCAGCAGCCAAGATCACACAGGGTTGAACCAGCCCCAGCATTTT. Amino acid sequence: CASSQDHTGLNQPQHF. This chain links TRBV3-1 (or the pseudogene TRBV3-2) with TRBJ1-5; a weak D match, TRBD1 (6 bases). Germline V gene data show CDR1 as LGHDT and CDR2 as YNNKEL (reference sequence). The CDR3 loop spans 16 amino acids. Trimming cost V 0 bases and J 7 bases, with 16 bases left between them.

CDR3 loop: CASSQAGYGTGNTIYF. In DNA, the CDR3 is TGTGCCAGCAGCCAAGCGGGGTACGGTACGGGAAACACCATATATTTT. The chain carries TRBV3-1 (or the pseudogene TRBV3-2) and TRBJ1-3; D unclear. V was cut by 1 base and J by 4 bases, with 14 bases left in between. CDR1 is LGHDT and CDR2 is YNNKEL in the germline V gene (reference sequence). CDR3 length: 16 residues.

V usage is TRBV19 and J usage is TRBJ2-3, with no clear D. Germline values: CDR1 LNHDA, CDR2 SQIVND (reference sequence). This CDR3 spans 14 amino acids. The V end lost 3 bases, the J end lost 0 bases, and 7 bases lay between the germline ends. This CDR3 reads CASSIRVSTDTQYF. CDR3 sequence (DNA): TGTGCCAGTAGTATCCGGGTGAGCACAGATACGCAGTATTTT.

This clone appeared a few times. The chain couples TRBV2 to TRBJ2-3; 16 positions match TRBD2. The junction had 13 bases not matched to a gene; V was cut back by 10 bases and J by 0 bases. Germline loops: CDR1 SNHLY, CDR2 FYNNEI. This CDR3 contains 19 residues. The CDR3 spells CATDTGLAGGRTSTDTQYF. In nucleotides, the CDR3 is TGTGCCACCGACACGGGACTAGCGGGGGGGCGGACTAGCACAGATACGCAGTATTTT.

The J gene is TRBJ1-2, the V gene TRBV6-1; no reliable D call. The CDR3 has 13 residues. Germline CDR1 MNHNS, CDR2 SASEGT. V lost 0 bases and J 11 bases, leaving 13 bases between the germline ends. DNA for the CDR3: TGTGCCAGCAGTGAAGCGTTGCGGGGTCTTTACACCTTC. Protein sequence: CASSEALRGLYTF.

This chain joins TRBV6-5 and TRBJ1-2; tentative D call: TRBD1 (6 bases). The CDR3 totals 14 residues. Looked up from germline, CDR1 is MNHEY and CDR2 is SVGAGI. V was clipped by 6 bases and J by 5 bases, with 16 bases between them. The chain's CDR3 is CASRTGGRWYGYTF. CDR3 in DNA: TGTGCCAGCAGAACGGGGGGCAGATGGTATGGCTACACCTTC.